One sample yielded the 23 T cell receptor beta chains listed below, sequenced in a study of T-cell reconstitution after alpha-beta-depleted transplantation in children. TCRbeta library preparation incorporated unique molecular identifiers. TCRdb recomputed calls from the PCR reads with MiXCR, one row per CDR3 protein. The sample includes around 240,000 distinct CDR3 sequences, 7.5% to 10% of them seen just once. This sample comprised PBMCs from the stem cell graft donor, obtained from the stem cell graft. The origin of the receptors is a human donor who donated a stem cell graft to a child with SCID.

The table lists this clonotype with a few counts. This chain uses TRBV7-8 with TRBJ1-1; the match to TRBD1 covers 8 bases. V was clipped by 4 bases and J by 3 bases; unmatched bases: 10. This CDR3 comprises 16 residues. Germline lookup yields CDR1 SGHVS and CDR2 FQNEAQ. CDR3 sequence: CASSSRGRIADTEAFF. The CDR3 nucleotides are TGTGCCAGCAGCTCCAGGGGGCGCATTGCGGACACTGAAGCTTTCTTT.

This clonotype was counted at least ten times. The chain couples TRBV7-9 to TRBJ2-7; TRBD1 aligns across 7 bases. From germline, CDR1 is SEHNR and CDR2 FQNEAQ (reference sequence). The CDR3 runs to 15 residues. The trim removed 4 bases at V and 3 bases at J, leaving 9 bases unmatched. In DNA form, the CDR3 reads TGTGCCAGCAGCTCTAAAACAGGGGAAGACTACGAGCAGTACTTC. It yields the protein CASSSKTGEDYEQYF.

This clonotype was observed at least ten times. V gene TRBV7-6 combines with J gene TRBJ1-4; D ambiguous. V was clipped by 0 bases and J by 3 bases, with 8 bases between them. Germline V gives CDR1 SGHVS, CDR2 FNYEAQ. There are 15 residues in the CDR3. The CDR3 DNA follows: TGTGCCAGCAGCTTAGCGGTGGTCGCTAATGAAAAACTGTTTTTT. The encoded protein is CASSLAVVANEKLFF.

This clonotype has more than one count but fewer than ten. V and J are TRBV7-9 and TRBJ2-1, with 10 bases fitting TRBD1. The CDR3 extends over 17 amino acids. V was pared by 7 bases and J by 0 bases, with 9 bases of the junction left unmatched. CDR1 is SEHNR, CDR2 FQNEAQ, per germline (reference sequence). In DNA, the CDR3 is TGTGCCAGCAACTACGGCGACAGGGGGCTCTCCTACAATGAGCAGTTCTTC. The encoded protein is CASNYGDRGLSYNEQFF. Supplemented by reference TRBV7-9 and TRBJ2-1, the full variable domain reads DTGVSQNPRHKITKRGQNVTFRCDPISEHNRLYWYRQTLGQGPEFLTYFQNEAQLEKSRLLSDRFSAERPKGSFSTLEIQRTEQGDSAMYLCASNYGDRGLSYNEQFFGPGTRLTVL.

This clonotype occurred many times. This chain connects TRBV20-1 to TRBJ2-3; the D gene could be TRBD1 or TRBD2 (7 bases each). The CDR3 consists of 14 residues. Per the germline V gene, CDR1 is DFQATT and CDR2 is SNEGSKA (reference sequence). V dropped 2 bases and J dropped 5 bases, with 14 bases sitting between them. CDR3 protein: CSARNARGGDTQYF. DNA of the CDR3: TGCAGTGCTAGAAACGCCAGGGGGGGAGATACGCAGTATTTT.

This clonotype was picked up many times. This rearrangement joins TRBV29-1 to TRBJ1-1; 9 bases fit TRBD1. The J segment lost 5 bases and the V segment lost 7 bases, leaving 11 bases of the junction unmatched. This CDR3 is built from 14 residues. The germline CDR1 and CDR2 sequences are SQVTM and ANQGSEA. In DNA, the CDR3 is TGCAGCGCTTCGACAGGGGGTTTTGGGACTGAAGCTTTCTTT. It translates to CSASTGGFGTEAFF.

This clonotype was recorded many times. The chain is built from TRBV20-1 and TRBJ1-2, with 7 bases lining up with TRBD1. There are 11 residues in the CDR3. Germline V gene data show CDR1 as DFQATT and CDR2 as SNEGSKA (reference sequence). The junction had 6 bases not matched to a gene; V was cut back by 6 bases and J by 8 bases. The CDR3 region has the DNA TGCAGTGCGGTCCTACAGGGGGGCTACACCTTC. This translates into CSAVLQGGYTF.

In this sample, this clonotype turned up many times. J is TRBJ1-2 and V is TRBV4-1, with D perhaps matching TRBD1 (5 bases). This CDR3 region has 15 residues. Trimming removed 0 bases from V and 1 base from J, with 9 bases in between. Germline V gene lookup returns CDR1 MGHRA and CDR2 YSYEKL. CDR3 residues: CASSQEGQGNYGYTF. Written as DNA, the CDR3 is TGCGCCAGCAGCCAAGAGGGTCAGGGTAACTATGGCTACACCTTC.

The CDR3 nucleotides are TGTGCCAGCAGCGATAGACAGGGAGGAGCCTACAATGAGCAGTTCTTC. Residues: CASSDRQGGAYNEQFF. The rearrangement uses TRBV5-4 and TRBJ2-1; D possibly corresponds to TRBD1 (7 bases). The ends were cut back, 4 bases at V and 2 bases at J, with 16 bases in the middle. Germline V CDR1 and CDR2: SGHNT, YYREEE (reference sequence). The CDR3 contains 16 residues.

This clonotype was counted many times. J is TRBJ2-7 and V is TRBV19; TRBD2 matches 7 bases. The CDR3 consists of 15 residues. The J segment lost 1 base and the V segment lost 5 bases, leaving 8 bases of the junction unmatched. In germline, CDR1 is LNHDA, CDR2 SQIVND (reference sequence). The CDR3 sequence: CASSQAWGGSYEQYF. CDR3 DNA sequence: TGTGCCAGTAGTCAGGCCTGGGGAGGGTCCTACGAGCAGTACTTC. Using reference TRBV19 and TRBJ2-7 for the parts outside the CDR3, the full variable domain is DGGITQSPKYLFRKEGQNVTLSCEQNLNHDAMYWYRQDPGQGLRLIYYSQIVNDFQKGDIAEGYSVSREKKESFPLTVTSAQKNPTAFYLCASSQAWGGSYEQYFGPGTRLTVT.

In its sample, this clonotype was seen many times. This chain connects TRBV20-1 to TRBJ2-5; D remains ambiguous. The V gene's germline CDR1 is DFQATT and CDR2 SNEGSKA (reference sequence). This CDR3 is built from 13 residues. V was shortened by 1 base and J by 3 bases, with 9 bases between the two germline ends. CDR3 bases: TGCAGTGCTAGAGTCGGCTTAAAAGAGACCCAGTACTTC. Translation gives CSARVGLKETQYF.

This clonotype came up a few times. V gene TRBV20-1 combines with J gene TRBJ1-4; a possible D gene is TRBD1 (5 bases). Germline values: CDR1 DFQATT, CDR2 SNEGSKA (reference sequence). The V gene lost 3 bases and the J gene lost 3 bases, with 5 bases spanning the gap. The CDR3 spans 12 residues. This chain's CDR3 is CSASRANEKLFF. DNA of the CDR3: TGCAGTGCTAGCAGGGCTAATGAAAAACTGTTTTTT.

Points on this clonotype: A much larger clone sits a single nucleotide away, making a read error possible. The V call is TRBV6-2 or TRBV6-3, the J call TRBJ1-2, with D unclear. CDR1 and CDR2 from the germline V gene are MNHEY and SVGEGT. CDR3 length: 13 amino acids. The chain's CDR3 is CASSYSLGYGYPF. Here the CDR3 DNA reads TGTGCCAGCAGTTACTCTCTCGGCTATGGCTACCCCTTC.

This clonotype has a count of ten or more. The chain couples TRBV7-9 to TRBJ2-3; D is uncertain. Germline V gene lookup returns CDR1 SEHNR and CDR2 FQNEAQ (reference sequence). The CDR3 length is 12 residues. V was shortened by 6 bases and J by 0 bases, with 4 bases between the two germline ends. The CDR3 sequence: CASRVSTDTQYF. The CDR3 nucleotides are TGTGCCAGCAGGGTTAGCACAGATACGCAGTATTTT. Drawing the rest from reference TRBV7-9 and TRBJ2-3, the complete variable domain is DTGVSQNPRHKITKRGQNVTFRCDPISEHNRLYWYRQTLGQGPEFLTYFQNEAQLEKSRLLSDRFSAERPKGSFSTLEIQRTEQGDSAMYLCASRVSTDTQYFGPGTRLTVL.

This clonotype was observed at least ten times. This chain joins TRBV12-3 or TRBV12-4 and TRBJ2-2, with TRBD2 matching 9 bases. CDR3 length: 16 amino acids. The junction had 8 bases not matched to a gene; V was cut back by 7 bases and J by 2 bases. The CDR3 coding sequence is TGTGCCAGCACCGCGGGACTAGCCTTAAACACCGGGGAGCTGTTTTTT. Its protein is CASTAGLALNTGELFF.

This clonotype was detected many times. The chain couples TRBV28 to TRBJ1-2, with D possibly matching TRBD1 (5 bases). This CDR3 spans 13 amino acids. Germline V gene data show CDR1 as MDHEN and CDR2 as SYDVKM. V shed 6 bases and J shed 4 bases, with 12 bases lying between them. CDR3 DNA sequence: TGTGCCAGCAGAGCGGGACGGACCTATGGCTACACCTTC. Translating it yields CASRAGRTYGYTF.

This clonotype was recorded many times. The chain uses TRBV20-1 and TRBJ2-1, with D possibly TRBD1 on 5 matching bases. CDR3 length: 15 residues. Per germline, CDR1 DFQATT and CDR2 SNEGSKA (reference sequence). Trimming removed 2 bases from V and 1 base from J, with 12 bases in between. This CDR3 reads CSARPGLSSYNEQFF. For the CDR3, the DNA is TGCAGTGCTAGACCAGGGCTTTCTTCCTACAATGAGCAGTTCTTC.

This clonotype was seen at least ten times. This chain uses TRBV20-1 with TRBJ2-3; D may be TRBD1 (8 bases). Trimming pared 3 bases from V and 3 bases from J, leaving 16 bases between. This CDR3 contains 15 residues. Germline CDR1 DFQATT, CDR2 SNEGSKA (reference sequence). The CDR3 DNA sequence: TGCAGTGCTAGTGGTCAACAGGGGGGGACAGATACGCAGTATTTT. Its translation: CSASGQQGGTDTQYF.

This clonotype was seen ten or more times. The chain carries TRBV6-1 and TRBJ1-4; D is undetermined. The CDR3 is 14 amino acids. Trimming removed 7 bases at V and 6 bases at J, with 15 bases between. Per the germline V gene, CDR1 is MNHNS and CDR2 is SASEGT. The CDR3 DNA sequence: TGTGCCAGCACCAAGGGATTTGAGGATGAAAAACTGTTTTTT. This sequence encodes CASTKGFEDEKLFF.

This clonotype occurred many times. V and J are TRBV20-1 and TRBJ2-3; 11 nucleotides match TRBD2. In germline, CDR1 is DFQATT, CDR2 SNEGSKA (reference sequence). The CDR3 totals 15 residues. Trimming took 3 bases from V and 5 from J; bases not matched to a gene: 7. The CDR3 region is CSARRLAGGGDTQYF. The DNA of the CDR3 is TGCAGTGCTAGGAGGCTAGCGGGGGGAGGAGATACGCAGTATTTT.

There are many counts of this clonotype. The chain employs TRBV7-8 and TRBJ2-5; 7 bases fit TRBD1. Germline values: CDR1 SGHVS, CDR2 FQNEAQ. The length of the CDR3 is 14 residues. The V segment lost 5 bases and the J segment 2 bases; nucleotides outside the gene matches: 5. This CDR3 reads CASSRRDRQETQYF. CDR3 nucleotide sequence: TGTGCCAGCAGCCGACGGGACAGACAAGAGACCCAGTACTTC. Using reference TRBV7-8 and TRBJ2-5 for the parts outside the CDR3, the full variable domain is GAGVSQSPRYKVAKRGQDVALRCDPISGHVSLFWYQQALGQGPEFLTYFQNEAQLDKSGLPSDRFFAERPEGSVSTLKIQRTQQEDSAVYLCASSRRDRQETQYFGPGTRLLVL.

This clonotype has at least ten counts. The rearrangement joins TRBV7-2 to TRBJ1-5, with 8 bases identical to TRBD1. CDR1 and CDR2 (germline): SGHTA, FQGNSA. Losses at the gene ends were 1 base for V and 4 bases for J; bases not matched to a gene: 3. The CDR3 length is 15 residues. CDR3 region: CASSLEDRANQPQHF. DNA of the CDR3: TGTGCCAGCAGCTTAGAGGACAGGGCGAATCAGCCCCAGCATTTT.

This clonotype was seen a few times. The rearrangement links TRBV12-3 or TRBV12-4 to TRBJ1-5, with D hard to call. The CDR3 is 10 residues long. V gave up 9 bases and J gave up 9 bases, with 9 bases separating them. The CDR3 spells CASGSPPQHF. The CDR3 nucleotides read TGTGCCAGTGGTTCGCCGCCCCAGCATTTT.